This T cell receptor (beta chain) emerged from a study of blood T cell repertoires in COVID-19. Overall study context: There were acute and convalescent COVID-19 samples, and they came from the United States, Italy and Spain. T cells, B-cell-depleted T cells, or PBMCs provided the cDNA or gDNA that served as material.

The CDR3 runs 14 residues. CDR1 is MNHEY and CDR2 is SVGEGT in the germline V gene. Losses at the gene ends were 5 bases for V and 6 bases for J; bases not matched to a gene: 4. How the authors handled the data: Scientists estimated how many nucleated cells there were by amplifying reference gene primers. Libraries were prepared by immunoSEQ multiplex PCR; TCRdb keeps only in-frame clonotypes and omits some of them. That table furnishes V, J and clone size, whereas the DNA furnished D and trimming. The sample lists over 250,000 clones; around 89% were seen once. The receptor comes from a woman in her forties or fifties with COVID-19, enrolled during active disease. V usage is TRBV6-2 or TRBV6-3 and J usage is TRBJ2-2; 9 positions agree with TRBD2. Sequenced input: peripheral blood. CDR3 nucleotides: TGTGCCAGCAGTCGGGGACTAGCCGCCGGGGAGCTGTTTTTT. Translated: CASSRGLAAGELFF.